This is a list of T cell receptor beta chains from one sample in a study of blood T cell repertoires in COVID-19. Generated by immunoSEQ multiplex PCR, the TCRdb table keeps only in-frame clones and is missing some. The sample carries more than 150,000 clones, approximately 80% recorded once. Sequences were obtained from PBMCs or T cells enriched from blood (not recorded which). The receptors originated from a man in his sixties who had been exposed to COVID-19. Both conserved end residues are part of each CDR3. A D gene is named only where the DNA matches it firmly. The listing skips clone size in some rows; elsewhere it reads once, few, many or a size class.

>TRBV7-2|TRBD2|TRBJ2-1|once
TGTGCCAGCAGCTTCCCTGGACTAGCGGGAAGAGGGGACAATGAGCAGTTCTTC
CASSFPGLAGRGDNEQFF
>TRBV7-2|.|TRBJ1-5|.
TGTGCCAGCAGCCAGGACAGACTTAGCAATCAGCCCCAGCATTTT
CASSQDRLSNQPQHF
>TRBV27|TRBD1|TRBJ1-5|.
TGTGCCAGCAGTTTTCGAGCCCTGACAGGGGCAAATCAGCCCCAGCATTTT
CASSFRALTGANQPQHF
>TRBV5-1|TRBD1|TRBJ2-4|.
TGCGCCAGCAGCTTAGGGACAGGGGATACCAAAAACATTCAGTACTTC
CASSLGTGDTKNIQYF
>TRBV28|TRBD1|TRBJ1-2|.
TGTGCCAGCAGTGAACTGACAGGGGGCGTCTATGGCTACACCTTC
CASSELTGGVYGYTF
>TRBV19|.|TRBJ1-2|.
TGTGCCAGTAGTACTCCAGACCCAAGGAGCTATGGCTACACCTTC
CASSTPDPRSYGYTF
>TRBV30|TRBD1|TRBJ1-5|.
TGTGCCTGGAGTGTAAATGGCCAGGGGGGCAATCAGCCCCAGCATTTT
CAWSVNGQGGNQPQHF
>TRBV14|.|TRBJ1-2|.
TGTGCCAGCAGCCTCTCGGGGGGCTACACCTTC
CASSLSGGYTF
>TRBV7-8|TRBD1|TRBJ1-1|.
TGTGCCAGCAGCTTAGGAGGACAGGGGGAGACTGAAGCTTTCTTT
CASSLGGQGETEAFF
>TRBV11-2|TRBD2|TRBJ2-6|.
TGTGCCAGCAGCTCGGGACTAGCGGGGAGCTCTGGGGCCAACGTCCTGACTTTC
CASSSGLAGSSGANVLTF